These T cell receptor beta chains were read from a single sample in a study of beta chain features in type 1 diabetes. Clones were read by immunoSEQ multiplex PCR, and TCRdb kept only the in-frame ones, dropping some. The table has approximately 170,000 clones, approximately 7.8% seen once. Source material: central memory CD4+ T cells from blood. Receptors originate from a middle-aged woman with type 1 diabetes. The CDR3 runs from the conserved cysteine through the conserved F or W. A D gene is named only where the DNA matches it firmly. Expanded clones are given a class, and other clones once, few, many or no size at all.

d_call,cdr3_length,j_call,clone_size,v_call,cdr3_aa,cdr3_nt
TRBD2,16,TRBJ2-7,many,TRBV18,CASSDTTGLVSREQYF,TGTGCCAGCTCAGACACGACGGGACTAGTTAGTCGCGAGCAGTACTTC
.,16,TRBJ1-2,few,TRBV9,CASSRDPINVNYGYTF,TGTGCCAGCTCCCGGGATCCAATAAATGTTAACTATGGCTACACCTTC
.,14,TRBJ2-5,.,TRBV19,CASSLQGPQETQYF,TGTGCCAGTAGTCTACAGGGACCTCAAGAGACCCAGTACTTC
.,18,TRBJ2-6,few,TRBV5-1,CASSPAPPTGAGANVLTF,TGCGCCAGCAGCCCGGCCCCCCCGACAGGCGCGGGGGCCAACGTCCTGACTTTC
.,15,TRBJ2-5,.,TRBV18,CASSPGPQEGETQYF,TGTGCCAGCTCACCAGGGCCACAGGAGGGAGAGACCCAGTACTTC
.,14,TRBJ1-5,few,TRBV27,CASSTGLIAQPQHF,TGTGCCAGCAGTACAGGGTTGATCGCTCAGCCCCAGCATTTT
TRBD1,13,TRBJ1-2,few,TRBV16,CASSQSTGGGYTF,TGTGCCAGCAGCCAATCAACAGGGGGAGGCTACACCTTC
.,13,TRBJ1-1,few,TRBV28,CASSLRQNTEAFF,TGTGCCAGCAGTTTGAGACAGAACACTGAAGCTTTCTTT
.,21,TRBJ2-2,.,TRBV2,CASSEPGERSGREANTGELFF,TGTGCCAGCAGTGAACCCGGGGAAAGATCGGGTAGGGAAGCGAACACCGGGGAGCTGTTTTTT
.,14,TRBJ2-7,few,TRBV5-4,CASSRSGFTYEQYF,TGTGCCAGCAGTCGTTCGGGGTTTACCTACGAGCAGTACTTC
.,20,TRBJ2-6,many,TRBV5-4,CASSLGQNVLRVSGANVLTF,TGTGCCAGCAGCTTGGGACAGAATGTACTTCGAGTCTCTGGGGCCAACGTCCTGACTTTC
TRBD2,18,TRBJ2-6,.,TRBV28,CASSPSLGGTSGANVLTF,TGTGCCAGCAGTCCGTCTCTCGGGGGGACGTCTGGGGCCAACGTCCTGACTTTC
TRBD2,16,TRBJ2-1,.,TRBV19,CASSLSGTSGGAEQFF,TGTGCCAGTAGTCTATCAGGGACTAGCGGGGGGGCTGAGCAGTTCTTC
TRBD1,16,TRBJ2-5,few,TRBV5-1,CASRARPGQIQETQYF,TGCGCCAGCAGGGCTCGGCCGGGACAGATCCAAGAGACCCAGTACTTC
.,12,TRBJ1-1,many,TRBV29-1,CSVARMNTEAFF,TGCAGCGTTGCGCGGATGAACACTGAAGCTTTCTTT
TRBD1,16,TRBJ1-4,few,TRBV5-8,CASSSGQGEPNEKLFF,TGTGCCAGCAGCTCCGGACAGGGAGAGCCTAATGAAAAACTGTTTTTT
.,14,TRBJ2-3,.,TRBV5-1,CASSLERPTDTQYF,TGCGCCAGCAGCTTGGAGCGGCCCACAGATACGCAGTATTTT
TRBD1,15,TRBJ2-1,.,TRBV4-2,CASSQGDRGIEEQFF,TGTGCCAGCAGCCAAGGGGACAGGGGGATTGAAGAGCAGTTCTTC
TRBD1,13,TRBJ2-2,.,TRBV28,CASSGQGSMELFF,TGTGCCAGCAGCGGACAGGGTTCAATGGAGCTGTTTTTT
TRBD2,15,TRBJ2-1,few,TRBV28,CASSRTSGSYNEQFF,TGTGCCAGCAGTAGGACTAGCGGGTCCTACAATGAGCAGTTCTTC
TRBD1,13,TRBJ2-7,.,TRBV5-1,CASSPGQRYEQYF,TGCGCCAGCAGCCCGGGACAGAGGTACGAGCAGTACTTC
.,13,TRBJ2-1,many,TRBV7-2,CASSGTAYNEQFF,TGTGCCAGCAGCGGCACAGCCTACAATGAGCAGTTCTTC
TRBD1,16,TRBJ2-5,.,TRBV4-1,CASSSRLTGGQETQYF,TGCGCCAGCAGCTCCCGTTTAACAGGGGGTCAAGAGACCCAGTACTTC
.,14,TRBJ1-1,.,TRBV28,CASSPGGMNTEAFF,TGTGCCAGCAGCCCTGGGGGGATGAACACTGAAGCTTTCTTT
.,13,TRBJ1-5,.,TRBV7-3,CASSFQLNQPQHF,TGTGCCAGCAGCTTCCAACTCAATCAGCCCCAGCATTTT
.,15,TRBJ2-7,few,TRBV28,CASSPGFAETYEQYF,TGTGCCAGCAGTCCCGGATTTGCGGAGACCTACGAGCAGTACTTC
TRBD2,15,TRBJ2-7,.,TRBV28,CASTSQGTSKYEQYF,TGTGCCAGCACCTCTCAAGGGACTAGCAAGTACGAGCAGTACTTC
TRBD2,16,TRBJ2-1,few,TRBV5-1,CASSPTTSGGENEQFF,TGCGCCAGCAGCCCAACGACTAGCGGGGGGGAGAATGAGCAGTTCTTC
.,13,TRBJ2-5,many,TRBV7-6,CASSIGQQETQYF,TGTGCCAGCAGCATAGGACAGCAAGAGACCCAGTACTTC
.,14,TRBJ1-4,.,TRBV11-2,CASRLDSGNEKLFF,TGTGCCAGCAGATTGGACAGTGGTAATGAAAAACTGTTTTTT
TRBD2,13,TRBJ2-7,many,TRBV29-1,CSGGLASSGEQYF,TGCAGCGGTGGACTAGCGTCGAGCGGCGAGCAGTACTTC
TRBD1,14,TRBJ1-5,many,TRBV5-5,CASTGGTGNQPQHF,TGTGCCAGCACGGGAGGGACAGGCAATCAGCCCCAGCATTTT
.,13,TRBJ2-7,.,TRBV5-1,CASSLLSSYEQYF,TGCGCCAGCAGCTTGTTGAGCTCCTACGAGCAGTACTTC
.,13,TRBJ1-1,few,TRBV6-1,CASSEAGTTEAFF,TGTGCCAGCAGTGAGGCGGGGACCACTGAAGCTTTCTTT
.,12,TRBJ2-5,few,TRBV13,CASSSVQETQYF,TGTGCCAGCAGCTCTGTCCAAGAGACCCAGTACTTC
.,11,TRBJ2-3,.,TRBV4-3,CASSSGDTQYF,TGCGCCAGCAGCTCCGGGGATACGCAGTATTTT
.,15,TRBJ2-7,few,TRBV11-2,CASSSRRDFQTEQYF,TGTGCCAGCAGCTCGAGGAGGGACTTCCAAACAGAGCAGTACTTC
.,15,TRBJ2-7,few,TRBV4-3,CASSQNTGFSYEQYF,TGCGCCAGCAGCCAAAATACAGGGTTTTCCTACGAGCAGTACTTC
.,16,TRBJ1-5,few,TRBV6-6,CASSYWIGGEHQPQHF,TGTGCCAGCAGTTACTGGATCGGGGGGGAGCATCAGCCCCAGCATTTT
.,15,TRBJ1-1,.,TRBV30,CAWSVRGRGNTEAFF,TGTGCCTGGAGTGTAAGGGGGAGGGGGAACACTGAAGCTTTCTTT